The text below deals with one T cell receptor beta chain. The antigen is unknown. This specimen belongs to a study of T cells in narcolepsy. Study summary: Patients with NT1 or NT2 and healthy control donors were enrolled.

Regarding the study as a whole: Autoreactive clone sequences were missing from some blood memory CD4+ repertoires. Blood of same and different patients, but not healthy controls, reportedly held recurring autoreactive clonotypes. Same-patient CSF and blood CD4+ T cell clonotypes included HCRT-specific and TRIB2-specific autoreactive ones.

Method: immunoSEQ multiplex PCR; TCRdb's copy keeps in-frame clones and lacks some. The sample carries about 27,000 clones, around nine tenths recorded once. The receptor comes from a human donor with narcolepsy. Sequencing was performed on CD45RA- memory CD4+ T cells from PBMCs.

For the CDR3, the DNA is TGTGCCAGCAGCTTTGACCGGGCGCCTTATTCACCCCTCCACTTT. Translated, it gives CASSFDRAPYSPLHF. The chain employs TRBV5-5 and TRBJ1-6; no firm D call. Trimming took off 2 bases at V and 8 bases at J, with 14 bases between the two ends. The V gene's germline CDR1 is SGHKS and CDR2 YYEKEE (reference sequence). The CDR3 is 15 residues long.